Below, 18 T cell receptor beta chains from the same sample are listed, as sequenced in a study of blood T cell repertoires in COVID-19 (dated by TCRdb to 2020 to 2022). Library method: the immunoSEQ multiplex PCR assay. Drawn from immuneACCESS, this table holds only the in-frame rearrangements with V and J called that TCRdb kept. Clones are partly lost; checked studies trace under half to an unresolved V gene and leave the rest unexplained. This sample holds 70,000 to 95,000 clones; around four fifths were observed only once. The top ten clones comprise roughly 18% of the sample. The sample taken for sequencing was peripheral blood. The receptor set was obtained from an older man with active or convalescent COVID-19.

This chain uses TRBV6-2 or TRBV6-3 with TRBJ2-7, with 8 bases aligning to TRBD2. The CDR3 loop spans 14 amino acids. The germline V gene encodes CDR1 MNHEY and CDR2 SVGEGT. The junction had 7 bases not matched to a gene; V was cut back by 6 bases and J by 3 bases. CDR3 DNA sequence: TGTGCCAGCAGCCGAGCGGGAGTTCTCTACGAGCAGTACGTC. It is translated as CASSRAGVLYEQYV.

This clone turned up a few times. The chain recombines TRBV29-1 with TRBJ2-3; 9 bases agree with TRBD1. The CDR3 length is 12 residues. The J segment lost 5 bases and the V segment lost 4 bases, leaving 1 base of the junction unmatched. In germline, CDR1 is SQVTM, CDR2 ANQGSEA. The CDR3 reads CSVGQGGDTQYF. The CDR3 DNA reads as TGCAGCGTTGGACAGGGGGGAGATACGCAGTATTTT.

The chain couples TRBV5-5 to TRBJ2-1; D might be TRBD1 (6 bases). Germline CDR1 and CDR2: SGHKS and YYEKEE (reference sequence). This CDR3 is 15 amino acids long. V lost 4 bases and J lost 6, with 17 bases in between. The CDR3 DNA follows: TGTGCCAGCAGCCCCCAGGGGTCGCGTGCCAATGAGCAGTTCTTC. Encoded protein: CASSPQGSRANEQFF.

The rearrangement joins TRBV6-5 to TRBJ2-7; no clear D gene. The CDR3 consists of 12 residues. Germline CDR1 MNHEY, CDR2 SVGAGI. Trimming shortened V by 6 bases and J by 6 bases, and 12 bases separated the two germline ends. The CDR3 reads CASRPTSSEQYV. CDR3 in DNA: TGTGCCAGCAGGCCGACAAGCTCCGAGCAGTACGTC.

The chain uses TRBV6-1 and TRBJ1-2, with D perhaps TRBD1 (5 bases). Germline lookup yields CDR1 MNHNS and CDR2 SASEGT. Between the trimmed V and J ends, which lost 0 bases and 1 base, there was a span of 18 bases. This CDR3 has 18 residues. CDR3 sequence: CASSEALQAPGGNYGYTF. The CDR3 DNA sequence: TGTGCCAGCAGTGAAGCGCTTCAGGCCCCCGGGGGTAACTATGGCTACACCTTC.

This rearrangement joins TRBV5-1 to TRBJ1-2, with 8 bases that match TRBD1. V dropped 2 bases and J dropped 3; count of bases not matched to a gene: 6. The CDR3 runs to 15 residues. Germline CDR1 SGHRS, CDR2 YFSETQ. CDR3 region: CASSFRPDRDYGYTF. Here the CDR3 DNA reads TGCGCCAGCAGCTTCAGACCGGACAGGGACTATGGCTACACCTTC.

J is TRBJ2-1 and V is TRBV25-1; 11 bases align to TRBD2. In germline, CDR1 is MGHDK, CDR2 SYGVNS. The J segment lost 2 bases and the V segment lost 8 bases, leaving 5 bases of the junction unmatched. The length of the CDR3 is 15 residues. This chain's CDR3 is CASFLAGGPYNEQFF. The CDR3 nucleotides are TGTGCCAGCTTCCTAGCGGGGGGCCCCTACAATGAGCAGTTCTTC.

The chain carries TRBV5-1 and TRBJ1-1, with 7 nucleotides matching TRBD1. Germline loops: CDR1 SGHRS, CDR2 YFSETQ. V shed 1 base and J 4 bases; nucleotides not matched to a gene: 4. The CDR3 is made up of 14 amino acids. The CDR3 DNA is TGCGCCAGCAGCTTGACAGGGGTAGGCACTGAAGCTTTCTTT. Protein sequence: CASSLTGVGTEAFF.

The J gene is TRBJ2-2, the V gene TRBV5-1; TRBD2 matches at 7 bases. The ends lost 4 bases at V and 0 bases at J; junction bases unmatched: 9. The CDR3 consists of 17 residues. Germline V gives CDR1 SGHRS, CDR2 YFSETQ. The CDR3 DNA sequence: TGCGCCAGCAGCATGGGCGGGAGTTCTCCGAACACCGGGGAGCTGTTTTTT. This translates into CASSMGGSSPNTGELFF.

This chain joins TRBV5-5 and TRBJ1-6; 9 bases agree with TRBD1. There are 18 residues in the CDR3. J gave up 2 bases and V 4 bases, and 10 bases lay outside the gene matches. Germline lookup yields CDR1 SGHKS and CDR2 YYEKEE (reference sequence). CDR3 sequence: CASSALITGGAYNSPLHF. CDR3 coding DNA: TGTGCCAGCAGCGCCCTAATCACAGGGGGCGCCTATAATTCACCCCTCCACTTT.

CDR3 residues: CSVGTGFTNYGYTF. The CDR3 DNA follows: TGCAGCGTTGGGACAGGGTTTACTAACTATGGCTACACCTTC. The chain links TRBV29-1 to TRBJ1-2, with TRBD1 matching over 8 bases. The V gene end was trimmed by 4 bases and the J gene end by 0 bases; junction bases not matched to a gene: 4. The CDR3 runs 14 residues. The germline V gene has CDR1 SQVTM and CDR2 ANQGSEA.

The V gene is TRBV6-4, the J gene TRBJ2-1; D remains unclear. Germline CDR1 and CDR2: MRHNA and SNTAGT. Between the trimmed V and J ends, which lost 4 bases and 7 bases, there was a span of 5 bases. The CDR3 covers 11 residues. CDR3 region: CASSVGNEQFF. In nucleotides, the CDR3 is TGTGCCAGCAGTGTCGGTAATGAGCAGTTCTTC.

The chain recombines TRBV19 with TRBJ2-3, with 10 bases identical to TRBD2. V was clipped by 6 bases and J by 2 bases; unmatched bases: 8. The germline V gene encodes CDR1 LNHDA and CDR2 SQIVND (reference sequence). The CDR3 covers 16 residues. In DNA form, the CDR3 reads TGTGCCAGTAGAGCGGGAGGGGGGCTTACCACAGATACGCAGTATTTT. This codes for CASRAGGGLTTDTQYF.

The chain combines TRBV19 with TRBJ2-1, with TRBD1 matching over 9 bases. Germline values: CDR1 LNHDA, CDR2 SQIVND (reference sequence). J was trimmed by 3 bases and V by 1 base; bases with no gene match: 4. The CDR3 has 16 residues. The CDR3 sequence: CASSIGGQGNYNEQFF. The CDR3 DNA reads as TGTGCCAGTAGTATAGGGGGACAGGGTAACTACAATGAGCAGTTCTTC.

The V call is TRBV6-5, the J call TRBJ1-2, with 9 positions matching TRBD1. Germline CDR1 is MNHEY and CDR2 is SVGAGI. Losses at the gene ends were 6 bases for V and 6 bases for J; bases not matched to a gene: 8. CDR3 length: 14 amino acids. The CDR3 region is CASRTNRGLDGYTF. The CDR3 region has the DNA TGTGCCAGCAGAACGAACAGGGGGCTAGATGGCTACACCTTC.

This clone was found a few times. This chain connects TRBV7-9 to TRBJ1-1, with 11 positions matching TRBD1. The J segment lost 8 bases and the V segment lost 5 bases, leaving 7 bases of the junction unmatched. The CDR3 sequence is 14 residues long. Germline-derived CDR1 and CDR2 are SEHNR and FQNEAQ (reference sequence). CDR3 nucleotide sequence: TGTGCCAGCAGCAAGCCTGGACAGGGGGCCGAAGCTTTCTTT. This codes for CASSKPGQGAEAFF.

This rearrangement joins TRBV5-6 to TRBJ2-1; 11 bases fit TRBD2. J lost 6 bases, V lost 2 bases, and 4 bases had no gene match. CDR1 and CDR2 (germline): SGHDT, YYEEEE. The CDR3 has 15 amino acids. The CDR3 reads CASSFSGGAGNEQFF. Written as DNA, the CDR3 is TGTGCCAGCAGCTTTAGCGGGGGGGCGGGCAATGAGCAGTTCTTC.

The rearrangement links TRBV6-6 to TRBJ2-5, with TRBD1 matching 7 bases. Germline V gene sequence: CDR1 MNHNY, CDR2 SVGAGI (reference sequence). Losses at the gene ends were 2 bases for V and 5 bases for J; bases not matched to a gene: 8. This CDR3 has 15 amino acids. The CDR3 spells CASSYATGQKETQYF. CDR3 bases: TGTGCCAGCAGTTACGCGACAGGGCAAAAGGAGACCCAGTACTTC.